This TCR beta chain emerged from a study of cytomegalovirus exposure and HLA in healthy donors. Whole-study context: The roughly 670 first-cohort repertoires and the 95 to 150 validation repertoires shared the same platform, a later analysis reported.

Germline V gene sequence: CDR1 SGHVS, CDR2 FQNEAQ. This CDR3 contains 14 residues. V shed 5 bases and J 6 bases; nucleotides not matched to a gene: 4. Clones were read by immunoSEQ multiplex PCR, and TCRdb kept only the in-frame ones, dropping some. Of some 150,000 clones in the sample, approximately 86% were seen once. In regard to this clone: No antigen is known for it.

Points from the study as a whole: A classifier reportedly called cytomegalovirus status with high sensitivity and specificity. TCR clusters originating in the first cohort tended to co-occur in the 100 to 150 validation repertoires, according to a later analysis.

V is TRBV7-8 and J is TRBJ2-1; 10 nucleotides match TRBD2. This clonotype was obtained from a man between 18 and 29 years old in good health and CMV-seropositive. Sequenced material: PBMCs. CDR3 sequence (DNA): TGTGCCAGCAGCCGACTAGCGGGTAGCAATGAGCAGTTCTTC. It encodes CASSRLAGSNEQFF.